This T cell receptor beta chain is from a study of blood T cell repertoires in COVID-19. Study-level information: PBMCs, B-cell-depleted T cells, or T cells were the source of the cDNA or gDNA that made up the material.

V lost 4 bases to trimming and J lost 4 bases; unmatched junction nucleotides: 15. CDR3 length equals 17 residues. Germline lookup yields CDR1 SGHRS and CDR2 YFSETQ. Study processing details: From reference gene primer amplification, estimates of nucleated cell counts were derived. Libraries were prepared by immunoSEQ multiplex PCR; TCRdb keeps only in-frame clonotypes and omits some of them. The DNA gave D and trimming, while V, J and clone size come from that table. In the table there are 300,000 to 400,000 clones, about 90% of which are singletons. This chain connects TRBV5-1 to TRBJ1-1, with TRBD1 matching over 8 bases. The sample was peripheral blood. The clonotype was recovered from a woman aged 18-29 years who had recovered from COVID-19. DNA of the CDR3: TGCGCCAGCAGCGCTAACCAAGGACAGGGCAGGAGCACTGAAGCTTTCTTT. Encoded protein: CASSANQGQGRSTEAFF. Using reference TRBV5-1 and TRBJ1-1 for the parts outside the CDR3, the full variable domain is KAGVTQTPRYLIKTRGQQVTLSCSPISGHRSVSWYQQTPGQGLQFLFEYFSETQRNKGNFPGRFSGRQFSNSRSEMNVSTLELGDSALYLCASSANQGQGRSTEAFFGQGTRLTVV.